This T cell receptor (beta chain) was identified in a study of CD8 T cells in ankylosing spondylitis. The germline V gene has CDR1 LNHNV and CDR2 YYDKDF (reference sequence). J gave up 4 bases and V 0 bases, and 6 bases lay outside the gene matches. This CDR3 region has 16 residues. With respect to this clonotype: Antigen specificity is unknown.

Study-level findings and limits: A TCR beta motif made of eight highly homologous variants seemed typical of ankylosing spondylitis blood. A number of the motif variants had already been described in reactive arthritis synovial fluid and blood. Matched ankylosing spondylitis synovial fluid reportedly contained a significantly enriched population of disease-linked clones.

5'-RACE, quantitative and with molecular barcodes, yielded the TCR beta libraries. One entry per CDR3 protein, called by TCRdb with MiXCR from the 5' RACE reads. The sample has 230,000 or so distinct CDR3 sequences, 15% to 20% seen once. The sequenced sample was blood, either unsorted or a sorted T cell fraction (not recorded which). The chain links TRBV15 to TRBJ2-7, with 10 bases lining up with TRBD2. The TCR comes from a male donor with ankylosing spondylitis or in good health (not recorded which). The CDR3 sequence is CATSRELLAGEYEQYF. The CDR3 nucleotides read TGTGCCACCAGCAGAGAACTGCTAGCGGGAGAATACGAGCAGTACTTC.